This TCR beta chain was documented in a study of T cell clonality in common variable immunodeficiency. Study outcomes and limitations: Compared with controls, CVID subjects had fewer shared TCRbeta clones. Patient heterogeneity in the CVID cohort limited correlations between repertoire features and clinical complications. What drives increased CVID clonality needs T cell subpopulation sequencing.

This clone was picked up a small number of times. Its antigen remains unidentified. The CDR3 end is not reached by the read, which stops 3 residues before it; the germline J gene fills it in. Profiled with immunoSEQ multiplex PCR; TCRdb holds only in-frame clones, not every one. The sample lists more than 55,000 clones, none appearing once, the ten largest making up about 0.85%. The CDR3 is made up of 16 amino acids. Germline lookup yields CDR1 SGHVS and CDR2 FQNEAQ. Most patients and controls had Caucasian heritage. The V and J genes are TRBV7-8 and TRBJ2-3, with 7 bases that match TRBD1. This TCR derives from a person aged 18 to 75 in good health. Sequenced sample: peripheral blood mononuclear cells. The sequenced CDR3 bases are TGTGCCAGCAGCTTAGTTCCGGGACAGCGCAATCAGCCG. Its protein is CASSLVPGQRNQP. The complete CDR3 sequence is CASSLVPGQRNQPQYF.